This paragraph covers one TCR beta chain sequence. The data stem from a study of human T cells and chemical hapten exposure. The sample's time point: patch test 1, 2 weeks after DPC sensitization. Specified treatment: therapeutic diphenylcyclopropenone sensitization with weekly scalp DPC. The CDR3 runs to 15 residues. The V and J ends lost 1 base and 1 base respectively, with 5 bases between them. In germline, CDR1 is MGHRA, CDR2 YSYEKL. Library preparation tagged each individual cDNA molecule with a unique molecular identifier. Original processing methods: Between about 23,224 and 700,000 TCRs appeared in each sample, and the median stood at 95,638. TCRdb re-called the RACE reads through MiXCR, storing one row per CDR3 protein. In this record, the V and J calls reflect TCRdb's handling and not the investigators' own analysis. The table has more than 90,000 distinct CDR3 sequences, 10% to 13% seen once; the top ten hold less than 2.5%.

The source is a man aged 35 to 55 with alopecia areata. Some clones in this sample may be carry-over from other donors' samples. The chain links TRBV4-1 to TRBJ1-6; D unclear. The sequences come from whole blood, collected in connection with sensitization to the hapten diphenylcyclopropenone (DPC). The CDR3: CASSQGISYNSPLHF. CDR3 nucleotide sequence: TGCGCCAGCAGCCAAGGCATTTCCTATAATTCACCCCTCCACTTT.